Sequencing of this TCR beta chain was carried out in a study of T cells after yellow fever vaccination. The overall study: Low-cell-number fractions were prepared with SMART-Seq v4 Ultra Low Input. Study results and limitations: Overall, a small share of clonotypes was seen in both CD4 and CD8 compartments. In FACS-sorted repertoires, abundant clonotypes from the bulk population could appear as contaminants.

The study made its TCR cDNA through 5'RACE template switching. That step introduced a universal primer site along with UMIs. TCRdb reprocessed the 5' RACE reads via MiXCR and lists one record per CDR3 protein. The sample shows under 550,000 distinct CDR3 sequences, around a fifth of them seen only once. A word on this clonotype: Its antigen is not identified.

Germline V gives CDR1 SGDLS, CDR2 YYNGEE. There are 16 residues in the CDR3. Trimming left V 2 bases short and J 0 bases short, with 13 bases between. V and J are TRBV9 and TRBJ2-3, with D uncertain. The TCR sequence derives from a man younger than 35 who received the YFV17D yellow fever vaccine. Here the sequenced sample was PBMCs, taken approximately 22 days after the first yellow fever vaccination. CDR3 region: CASSVAPDPSTDTQYF. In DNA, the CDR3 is TGTGCCAGCAGCGTCGCACCGGACCCCAGCACAGATACGCAGTATTTT.